This T cell receptor (beta chain) emerged from a study of blood T cells in healthy people across ages. The second PCR ran roughly 6 to 12 cycles with a sample-barcoded 5' primer and J-beta primers. Samples each returned at least 3 million CDR3-containing paired-end reads. TCRdb ran MiXCR on the 5' RACE reads and lists one entry per CDR3 protein. Of 950,000 to 1,200,000 distinct CDR3 sequences detected, 30% to 40% appear once; the ten largest clones hold around 13%. The germline V gene encodes CDR1 ENHRY and CDR2 SYGVKD. The CDR3 consists of 13 residues. Trimming removed 2 bases at V and 6 bases at J, with 10 bases between. This clonotype was detected a few times.

The receptor comes from a man between 18 and 35 years old in good health. The gene calls are TRBV10-3 and TRBJ1-2, with a possible D match to TRBD1 (5 bases). The sample taken for sequencing was blood. In DNA, the CDR3 is TGTGCCATCAGTGAGGTGCAGGGTAATGGCTACACCTTC. This sequence encodes CAISEVQGNGYTF.